The rows below give T cell receptor beta chains drawn from one sample of a study of blood T cell repertoires in COVID-19. Using immunoSEQ multiplex PCR, the repertoire was profiled, and TCRdb retains in-frame clones only, with some absent. The sample has fewer than 400,000 clones, roughly 91% seen once. The sequenced sample consisted of PBMCs or T cells enriched from blood (not recorded which). The receptor source for this set is a woman aged 30 to 39 who had recovered from COVID-19. Each CDR3 is given with its conserved first and last residue. Size is omitted from some rows. Given values are once, few, many or a class for expanded clones.

j_call cdr3_length clone_size v_call cdr3_aa
TRBJ2-6 18 NA TRBV19 CASSKEGHHKRGANVLTF
TRBJ1-6 17 NA TRBV18 CASSPGTGGFGNSPLHF
TRBJ1-5 15 once TRBV3-1/TRBV3-2 CASSQGPGGTQPQHF
TRBJ2-5 14 NA TRBV7-9 CASSITGGQETQYF
TRBJ2-2 16 few TRBV3-1/TRBV3-2 CATAGGWTANTGELFF
TRBJ2-7 11 NA TRBV20-1 CSASLTSEQYF
TRBJ2-1 16 NA TRBV21-1 CASSKGTGFSYNEQFF
TRBJ2-1 15 NA TRBV6-1 CASSDSWGVNNEQFF
TRBJ1-1 16 NA TRBV5-1 CASSFGTGWVGTEAFF
TRBJ1-2 13 NA TRBV5-1 CASLGTFSDGYTF
TRBJ2-3 18 NA TRBV11-2 CASSLRTSPPTHTDTQYF
TRBJ2-3 13 NA TRBV19 CASTVGGQHTQYF
TRBJ1-1 17 NA TRBV2 CASSSPLSGMLNTEAFF
TRBJ2-7 16 NA TRBV11-1 CASSLAGGGMAYEQYF
TRBJ2-7 13 NA TRBV30 CAWSVGSAYEQYF
TRBJ1-3 14 NA TRBV24-1 CATSRGFSGNTIYF
TRBJ1-2 14 NA TRBV7-3 CASSSPGGGDGYTF
TRBJ1-4 15 NA TRBV28 CASSLFPEGDEKLFF